A single sample is the source of the 32 T cell receptor beta chains below, sequenced in a study of T cell changes during pregnancy in multiple sclerosis. Profiled with immunoSEQ multiplex PCR; TCRdb holds only in-frame clones, not every one. This table has over 30,000 clones, roughly 92% appearing once. The material sequenced was PBMCs (not recorded whether the cells were cultured). These receptors were collected from a female donor with multiple sclerosis, enrolled in a pregnancy study.

DNA for the CDR3: TGTGCCAGCAGTGTTTGGCAGGGTCATGAGCAGTTCTTC. Translated, it gives CASSVWQGHEQFF. The chain recombines TRBV6-4 with TRBJ2-1, with a possible D match to TRBD1 (5 bases). The CDR3 is 13 residues long. Germline values: CDR1 MRHNA, CDR2 SNTAGT. Trimming took off 4 bases at V and 8 bases at J, with 12 bases between the two ends.

The chain employs TRBV6-1 and TRBJ1-2; D is ambiguous. CDR1 is MNHNS, CDR2 SASEGT, per germline. V lost 8 bases and J lost 0, with 10 bases in between. The CDR3 sequence is 13 residues long. Written as DNA, the CDR3 is TGTGCCAGCTTCTCGGTGGCTAACTATGGCTACACCTTC. Translated: CASFSVANYGYTF.

This clone has only a few counts. The rearrangement joins TRBV4-2 to TRBJ1-3, with D unclear. Germline CDR1 LGHNA, CDR2 YNFKEQ. Trimming stripped 1 base from V and 0 bases from J, with 7 bases between. The CDR3 is made up of 15 amino acids. CDR3 protein: CASSQVDPSGNTIYF. In nucleotides, the CDR3 is TGTGCCAGCAGCCAAGTTGATCCCTCTGGAAACACCATATATTTT.

The genes are TRBV28 and TRBJ1-2; D is uncertain. The CDR3 covers 13 residues. From germline, CDR1 is MDHEN and CDR2 SYDVKM. Trimming took off 7 bases at V and 7 bases at J, with 16 bases between the two ends. CDR3 DNA: TGTGCCAGCAACGGGAGGGAAGGGTTTGGCTACACCTTC. This encodes CASNGREGFGYTF.

This chain joins TRBV28 and TRBJ2-7, with TRBD1 matching 7 bases. The trim removed 5 bases at V and 0 bases at J, leaving 7 bases unmatched. The CDR3 runs to 15 residues. Germline CDR1 reads MDHEN; CDR2 reads SYDVKM. CDR3 region: CASSLGTASSYEQYF. Written as DNA, the CDR3 is TGTGCCAGCAGTCTGGGGACAGCCAGCTCCTACGAGCAGTACTTC.

This clone has only one observation. The gene calls are TRBV4-2 and TRBJ2-2, with 8 bases that match TRBD2. After removal of 6 bases from V and 6 bases from J, the junction contained 18 bases not matched to a gene. The germline gives CDR1 LGHNA, CDR2 YNFKEQ. The CDR3 consists of 18 residues. The CDR3 spells CASSQRAPGGPGAGELFF. The CDR3 coding sequence is TGTGCCAGCAGTCAAAGGGCCCCGGGAGGGCCTGGGGCCGGGGAGCTGTTTTTT.

The V gene is TRBV4-1, the J gene TRBJ2-7; 9 nucleotides match TRBD1. Germline values: CDR1 MGHRA, CDR2 YSYEKL. J lost 2 bases, V lost 4 bases, and 15 bases had no gene match. This CDR3 comprises 18 residues. CDR3 residues: CASSRAPLTGTGTYEQYF. CDR3 sequence (DNA): TGCGCCAGCAGCCGCGCTCCGCTTACCGGGACAGGGACCTACGAGCAGTACTTC.

This clone was detected once. The CDR3, as DNA: TGTGCCAGCAGCTTGGGGTACACCGGGGAGCTGTTTTTT. Encoded protein: CASSLGYTGELFF. The genes are TRBV5-4 and TRBJ2-2; D gene unclear. The CDR3 is 13 amino acids. V was clipped by 0 bases and J by 3 bases, with 3 bases between them. CDR1 and CDR2 (germline): SGHNT, YYREEE (reference sequence).

This sequence joins TRBV28 and TRBJ2-3; D call uncertain. With 6 bases removed from V and 0 bases from J, the gap between germline ends came to 4 bases. This CDR3 comprises 12 residues. Germline V lookup: CDR1 MDHEN, CDR2 SYDVKM. Here the CDR3 DNA reads TGTGCCAGCAGGGCGAGCACAGATACGCAGTATTTT. Amino acids: CASRASTDTQYF.

The rearrangement links TRBV6-1 to TRBJ2-3; 12 bases are shared with TRBD2. V was pared by 2 bases and J by 2 bases, with 17 bases of the junction left unmatched. The CDR3 has 21 residues. CDR1 and CDR2 from the germline V gene are MNHNS and SASEGT. The CDR3 reads CASSELPTSGRLASFTDTQYF. CDR3 DNA sequence: TGTGCCAGCAGTGAACTGCCTACTAGCGGGAGGCTAGCGTCCTTCACAGATACGCAGTATTTT.

This clone was seen only once. The chain has TRBV2 and TRBJ2-3; TRBD2 matches 9 bases. With V trimmed by 5 bases and J by 1 base, 10 bases remained unmatched. Germline V gives CDR1 SNHLY, CDR2 FYNNEI. The CDR3 extends over 17 amino acids. CDR3: CASSSRPLAGGTDTQYF. The CDR3 nucleotides are TGTGCCAGCAGTTCACGACCTTTAGCGGGAGGCACAGATACGCAGTATTTT.

V gene TRBV6-4 combines with J gene TRBJ2-1; TRBD1 matches 7 bases. The CDR3 runs to 14 residues. CDR1 is MRHNA, CDR2 SNTAGT, per germline. J lost 7 bases, V lost 0 bases, and 3 bases had no gene match. The CDR3 bases are TGTGCCAGCAGTGACTCAAGGGGGCTGAATGAGCAGTTCTTC. This encodes CASSDSRGLNEQFF.

The chain employs TRBV29-1 and TRBJ1-5, with 10 nucleotides matching TRBD1. Per the germline V gene, CDR1 is SQVTM and CDR2 is ANQGSEA. The J segment lost 5 bases and the V segment lost 5 bases, leaving 6 bases of the junction unmatched. This CDR3 is built from 14 residues. The CDR3 bases are TGCAGCGTTACAGGGACAGGGGCAGATCAGCCCCAGCATTTT. Its protein product is CSVTGTGADQPQHF.

The V gene is TRBV19, the J gene TRBJ1-3; D remains unclear. Trimming removed 7 bases from V and 1 base from J, with 11 bases in between. This CDR3 spans 14 amino acids. CDR1 and CDR2 (germline): LNHDA, SQIVND (reference sequence). Here the CDR3 DNA reads TGTGCCAGTACCTCAGATCCATCTGGAAACACCATATATTTT. It yields the protein CASTSDPSGNTIYF.

This chain joins TRBV7-9 and TRBJ1-5; D not certain. The CDR3 has 13 amino acids. In germline, CDR1 is SEHNR, CDR2 FQNEAQ (reference sequence). V was cut by 4 bases and J by 1 base, with 5 bases left in between. CDR3 in DNA: TGTGCCAGCAGCTCAGAGAGCAATCAGCCCCAGCATTTT. Translated, it gives CASSSESNQPQHF.

The chain recombines TRBV6-6 with TRBJ2-1; TRBD2 agrees at 9 bases. Losses at the gene ends were 6 bases for V and 3 bases for J; bases not matched to a gene: 6. The CDR3 has 15 amino acids. Germline values: CDR1 MNHNY, CDR2 SVGAGI (reference sequence). CDR3 DNA: TGTGCCAGCAGACGACTAGCGGCCCTCTACAATGAGCAGTTCTTC. It translates to CASRRLAALYNEQFF.

On this clone: The sample holds other DNA sequences that translate to the same CDR3. The V gene is TRBV6-5, the J gene TRBJ1-1; D is uncertain. The CDR3 has 13 amino acids. V dropped 6 bases and J dropped 0 bases, with 8 bases sitting between them. Germline V gene lookup returns CDR1 MNHEY and CDR2 SVGAGI. CDR3 sequence: CASRATVNTEAFF. The CDR3 region has the DNA TGTGCCAGCAGAGCTACAGTGAACACTGAAGCTTTCTTT.

V gene TRBV18 combines with J gene TRBJ1-2; D not certain. Trimming removed 3 bases from V and 0 bases from J, with 14 bases in between. The length of the CDR3 is 16 residues. Germline V gene sequence: CDR1 KGHSH, CDR2 LQKENI. Here the CDR3 reads CASSPSAEFSNYGYTF. Here the CDR3 DNA reads TGTGCCAGCTCACCGAGCGCAGAGTTTTCTAACTATGGCTACACCTTC.

The V gene is TRBV5-1, the J gene TRBJ2-5; 8 bases line up with TRBD2. Germline lookup yields CDR1 SGHRS and CDR2 YFSETQ. The CDR3 runs 14 residues. J gave up 5 bases and V 3 bases, and 6 bases lay outside the gene matches. CDR3 bases: TGCGCCAGCAGCTCGGGGGGGCCCGGGGAGACCCAGTACTTC. Its protein product is CASSSGGPGETQYF.

The chain combines TRBV5-4 with TRBJ2-1; D is unclear. Trimming took 0 bases from V and 8 from J, leaving 9 bases between them. The V gene's germline CDR1 is SGHNT and CDR2 YYREEE (reference sequence). There are 13 residues in the CDR3. CDR3 residues: CASSLGEMDEQFF. CDR3 DNA sequence: TGTGCCAGCAGCTTGGGAGAGATGGATGAGCAGTTCTTC. The entire variable domain, with the rest obtained from reference TRBV5-4 and TRBJ2-1, is as follows: ETGVTQSPTHLIKTRGQQVTLRCSSQSGHNTVSWYQQALGQGPQFIFQYYREEENGRGNFPPRFSGLQFPNYSSELNVNALELDDSALYLCASSLGEMDEQFFGPGTRLTVL.

This chain uses TRBV27 with TRBJ1-1; D unresolved. Deletions cut 0 bases from V and 0 bases from J, with 8 bases between. The CDR3 is 15 amino acids. Germline V gives CDR1 MNHEY, CDR2 SMNVEV (reference sequence). This CDR3 reads CASSLSGQVNTEAFF. The DNA of the CDR3 is TGTGCCAGCAGTTTATCGGGCCAGGTGAACACTGAAGCTTTCTTT.

The chain couples TRBV6-5 to TRBJ2-1; no clear D. With 2 bases removed from V and 4 bases from J, the gap between germline ends came to 6 bases. This CDR3 contains 13 residues. CDR1 MNHEY and CDR2 SVGAGI come from the germline V gene. The CDR3 coding sequence is TGTGCCAGCAGTTACGCACCATACAATGAGCAGTTCTTC. Protein: CASSYAPYNEQFF.

The chain is built from TRBV6-5 and TRBJ1-1; D gene ambiguous. The V gene's germline CDR1 is MNHEY and CDR2 SVGAGI. The CDR3 is 12 residues long. The germline V and J ends were trimmed by 7 bases and 6 bases, with 12 bases remaining between them. The CDR3 sequence is CASTKGGSEAFF. As DNA, the CDR3 is TGTGCCAGCACCAAAGGCGGATCTGAAGCTTTCTTT.

This rearrangement joins TRBV11-2 to TRBJ2-1; tentatively, D is TRBD1 (5 bases). Germline V CDR1 and CDR2: SGHAT, FQNNGV. The CDR3 loop spans 16 amino acids. Trimming stripped 1 base from V and 6 bases from J, with 16 bases between. CDR3 amino acids: CASSLAVSAGLNEQFF. For the CDR3, the DNA is TGTGCCAGCAGCTTAGCCGTCTCGGCAGGGCTCAATGAGCAGTTCTTC.

The V call is TRBV10-3, the J call TRBJ1-4; 11 bases agree with TRBD1. Trimming cost V 6 bases and J 8 bases; bases outside gene matches: 8. Germline-derived CDR1 and CDR2 are ENHRY and SYGVKD. This CDR3 region has 15 residues. This chain's CDR3 is CAISSMGQGEEKLFF. The CDR3 DNA follows: TGTGCCATCAGCTCGATGGGACAGGGGGAGGAAAAACTGTTTTTT.

The J gene is TRBJ2-5, the V gene TRBV19, with 8 nucleotides matching TRBD2. V dropped 9 bases and J dropped 1; count of bases not matched to a gene: 7. The CDR3 has 14 residues. Looked up from germline, CDR1 is LNHDA and CDR2 is SQIVND (reference sequence). The CDR3 protein is CASCPGTSQETQYF. For the CDR3, the DNA is TGTGCCAGCTGTCCTGGGACTAGCCAAGAGACCCAGTACTTC.

V usage is TRBV7-3 and J usage is TRBJ1-4; D perhaps matches TRBD1 (5 bases). CDR3 size: 13 residues. V lost 5 bases, J lost 8 bases, and 12 bases lay in between. Germline CDR1 SGHTA, CDR2 FQGTGA. CDR3: CASSLQDGEKLFF. The CDR3 DNA is TGTGCCAGCAGCCTACAGGATGGGGAAAAACTGTTTTTT.

The chain has TRBV5-6 and TRBJ1-2, with 7 bases fitting TRBD1. The CDR3 extends over 12 amino acids. The germline V gene encodes CDR1 SGHDT and CDR2 YYEEEE. Losses at the gene ends were 0 bases for V and 7 bases for J; bases not matched to a gene: 0. This CDR3 reads CASSLDRGGYTF. DNA for the CDR3: TGTGCCAGCAGCTTGGACAGGGGTGGCTACACCTTC. The entire variable domain, with the rest obtained from reference TRBV5-6 and TRBJ1-2, is as follows: DAGVTQSPTHLIKTRGQQVTLRCSPKSGHDTVSWYQQALGQGPQFIFQYYEEEERQRGNFPDRFSGHQFPNYSSELNVNALLLGDSALYLCASSLDRGGYTFGSGTRLTVV.

This chain joins TRBV5-1 and TRBJ2-6; D unclear. V was shortened by 2 bases and J by 0 bases, with 3 bases between the two germline ends. The germline gives CDR1 SGHRS, CDR2 YFSETQ. The CDR3 has 14 residues. For the CDR3, the DNA is TGCGCCAGCAGCTTCAACTCTGGGGCCAACGTCCTGACTTTC. Amino acids: CASSFNSGANVLTF.

V and J are TRBV11-2 and TRBJ2-7, with TRBD1 matching over 9 bases. V shed 4 bases and J 3 bases; nucleotides not matched to a gene: 10. Per the germline V gene, CDR1 is SGHAT and CDR2 is FQNNGV. This CDR3 is 16 amino acids long. The CDR3 nucleotides read TGTGCCAGCAGCTCCCCTGGGGGGGGACAGGGCTACGAGCAGTACTTC. It yields the protein CASSSPGGGQGYEQYF.

The rearrangement joins TRBV5-1 to TRBJ2-3, with D possibly TRBD1 on 6 matching bases. The CDR3 is made up of 13 amino acids. CDR1 and CDR2 from the germline V gene are SGHRS and YFSETQ. Deletions cut 2 bases from V and 5 bases from J, with 9 bases between. CDR3 sequence reads: CASSFETGDTQYF. The DNA for the CDR3 is TGCGCCAGCAGCTTTGAGACAGGAGATACGCAGTATTTT.

On this clone itself: The junction does not match germline at one end; this may be a read error. This chain links TRBV2 with TRBJ2-7, with unresolved D. The CDR3 is 11 residues long. Germline CDR1 is SNHLY and CDR2 is FYNNEI. In DNA, the CDR3 is TGTGCCAGCAGTGAAGGACCGACACAAAACTTC. As protein: CASSEGPTQNF.